The 9 T cell receptor beta chains below were found in one sample sequenced in a study of CD8 T cells in ankylosing spondylitis. TCRdb processed the 5' RACE reads anew with MiXCR; each CDR3 protein has one entry. There are about 140,000 distinct CDR3 sequences in the sample; roughly 8% occur only once, and about 7.3% lies in the top ten. The sequencing input was synovial fluid, either unsorted or a sorted T cell fraction (not recorded which). These receptors were obtained from a male donor with ankylosing spondylitis.

In its sample, this clonotype was seen a few times. The rearrangement links TRBV3-1 to TRBJ1-2, with D perhaps TRBD1 (5 bases). Per the germline V gene, CDR1 is LGHDT and CDR2 is YNNKEL (reference sequence). CDR3 length equals 14 residues. V was pared by 0 bases and J by 4 bases, with 9 bases between. The CDR3 reads CASSQEPTVYGYTF. The DNA of the CDR3 is TGTGCCAGCAGCCAAGAGCCGACAGTCTATGGCTACACCTTC.

This clonotype was counted only a few times. This chain links TRBV24-1 with TRBJ2-6; D possibly corresponds to TRBD2 (5 bases). CDR3 length equals 17 residues. V lost 5 bases and J lost 0, with 13 bases in between. Germline-derived CDR1 and CDR2 are KGHDR and SFDVKD. CDR3 bases: TGTGCCACCAGTGGGCGGGTTACCCCCTCTGGGGCCAACGTCCTGACTTTC. Its translation: CATSGRVTPSGANVLTF.

The sample holds many counts of this clonotype. The chain carries TRBV5-5 and TRBJ2-7; 11 positions match TRBD2. The germline CDR1 and CDR2 sequences are SGHKS and YYEKEE (reference sequence). The CDR3 has 15 amino acids. The J segment lost 1 base and the V segment lost 4 bases, leaving 4 bases of the junction unmatched. In nucleotides, the CDR3 is TGTGCCAGCAGCCTTCTAGCGGGAGGTTCCTACGAGCAGTACTTC. Protein product: CASSLLAGGSYEQYF.

The chain is built from TRBV5-8 and TRBJ2-7; D possibly uses TRBD1 or TRBD2 (5 bases each). Looked up from germline, CDR1 is SGHTS and CDR2 is YDEGEE. The V end was cut by 3 bases, the J end by 5 bases, with 6 bases between. The CDR3 spans 11 residues. The CDR3 sequence is CASSWGHEQYF. The CDR3 bases are TGTGCCAGCAGCTGGGGACACGAGCAGTACTTC.

This clonotype was detected many times. The rearrangement joins TRBV7-8 to TRBJ1-5; tentative D call: TRBD1 (6 bases). From germline, CDR1 is SGHVS and CDR2 FQNEAQ. This CDR3 comprises 13 residues. V dropped 3 bases and J dropped 4 bases, with 7 bases sitting between them. This CDR3 is CASSFQGNQPQHF. The CDR3 DNA reads as TGTGCCAGCAGCTTTCAGGGGAATCAGCCCCAGCATTTT.

This clonotype appeared many times. The CDR3 coding sequence is TGCAGTGCTAGAGATGGGGCAGTCGGGTACGGGCAGACCCAGTACTTC. It encodes CSARDGAVGYGQTQYF. This chain connects TRBV20-1 to TRBJ2-5; D might be TRBD1 (5 bases). CDR1 and CDR2 (germline): DFQATT, SNEGSKA (reference sequence). V lost 0 bases and J 6 bases, leaving 20 bases between the germline ends. The CDR3 is made up of 16 amino acids.

This clonotype was seen ten or more times. The chain is built from TRBV4-3 and TRBJ1-4, with D uncertain. Trimming cost V 4 bases and J 7 bases, with 19 bases left between them. Germline CDR1 and CDR2: LGHNA and YSLEER. This CDR3 contains 16 residues. In DNA form, the CDR3 reads TGCGCCAGCAGCCTGGCTGTATCCCGCCTTGGTGAAAAACTGTTTTTT. Translated: CASSLAVSRLGEKLFF.

This clonotype has a count of ten or more. The rearrangement uses TRBV19 and TRBJ2-6; D unresolved. Germline-derived CDR1 and CDR2 are LNHDA and SQIVND (reference sequence). The CDR3 sequence is 16 residues long. V was clipped by 5 bases and J by 0 bases, with 11 bases between them. CDR3 nucleotide sequence: TGTGCCAGTAGTTCCCTGAGAAGCTCTGGGGCCAACGTCCTGACTTTC. Amino acid sequence: CASSSLRSSGANVLTF.

The table lists this clonotype with many counts. This chain connects TRBV2 to TRBJ2-6, with D hard to call. V lost 5 bases and J 4 bases, leaving 9 bases between the germline ends. CDR1 is SNHLY, CDR2 FYNNEI, per germline. The CDR3 is 14 amino acids. The CDR3: CASSNWAGANVLTF. In DNA form, the CDR3 reads TGTGCCAGCAGTAACTGGGCAGGGGCCAACGTCCTGACTTTC.